Listed here is a single T cell receptor beta chain. Its matching antigen is unknown. This entry is derived from a study of T cell responses to AZD1222 COVID-19 vaccine. Study context: Investigators merged groups given second doses at roughly 4 or roughly 12 weeks.

Findings of the study overall: Spike-specific TCR breadth and depth both grew after two AZD1222 doses.

Clones were sequenced by immunoSEQ multiplex PCR, and TCRdb holds only the in-frame ones, with some missing. This table holds around 72,000 clones, 75% to 85% found once. The V end lost 3 bases, the J end lost 4 bases, and 16 bases lay between the germline ends. Germline V CDR1 and CDR2: DFQATT, SNEGSKA (reference sequence). The CDR3 has 15 amino acids. The receptor comes from an adult in good health. Sample: peripheral blood, taken on day 0 of AZD1222 vaccination. The rearrangement uses TRBV20-1 and TRBJ1-3, with no clear D. DNA of the CDR3: TGCAGTGCTAGTAGCCCCTGGAACGGGGGAAACACCATATATTTT. This gives the protein CSASSPWNGGNTIYF.